This is a list of T cell receptor beta chains from one sample in a study of T cells after yellow fever vaccination. TCRdb reprocessed the 5' RACE reads via MiXCR and lists one record per CDR3 protein. The sample includes about 13,000 distinct CDR3 sequences, 4% to 6% of them seen just once. The sample here was PBMCs, either bulk or a sorted T-cell subset (CD4+, CD8+, memory, or dextramer-sorted; not recorded which), taken 45 days after the yellow fever booster vaccination. These receptors originate from a man younger than 40 who received the YFV17D yellow fever vaccine. CDR3s include the opening cysteine and the closing phenylalanine or tryptophan. D genes are given only for firm matches. Clone size is given for some rows only: seen once, a few or many times, or a class if the clone is expanded.

CDR3nt,CDR3aa,abundance,j_gene,v_gene,d_gene
TGTGCCACCGCAGCCCTACAGGGGCCCCAGCATTTT,CATAALQGPQHF,many,TRBJ1-5,TRBV19,-
TGTGCCAGCAGCCCCTTGGGGGGCACTGAAGCTTTCTTT,CASSPLGGTEAFF,many,TRBJ1-1,TRBV3-1,-
TGTGCCAGCAGCCGACTAGCGGGAAGCACCGGGGAGCTGTTTTTT,CASSRLAGSTGELFF,many,TRBJ2-2,TRBV7-2,TRBD2
TGCGCCAGCAGTGAGCGAGGTGGTTCCTACAATGAGCAGTTCTTC,CASSERGGSYNEQFF,many,TRBJ2-1,TRBV10-2,-
TGCAGTGCTGTAAGGGAGCCTGAGCAGTTCTTC,CSAVREPEQFF,many,TRBJ2-1,TRBV20-1,-
TGTGCCAGCAGTTTATGGGCTATAACTTTAGCCCAAGAGACCCAGTACTTC,CASSLWAITLAQETQYF,many,TRBJ2-5,TRBV28,-
TGTGCCAGCAGCTCTAGCACCATTCGCTCCTACAATGAGCAGTTCTTC,CASSSSTIRSYNEQFF,many,TRBJ2-1,TRBV7-8,-
TGTGCCAGCAGTTTTGGTGAGCAGTTCTTC,CASSFGEQFF,many,TRBJ2-1,TRBV12-3/TRBV12-4,-
TGTGCTAGTGGTAGACTAGCGGGAGGAAACAATGAGCAGTTCTTC,CASGRLAGGNNEQFF,many,TRBJ2-1,TRBV12-5,TRBD2
TGTGCCAGCAGCTTCTACTATTCGGGACACTACAATGAGCAGTTCTTC,CASSFYYSGHYNEQFF,many,TRBJ2-1,TRBV5-5,-
TGCGCCAGCAGCTCCCTTCGGGGGGCCGGCACCGGGGAGCTGTTTTTT,CASSSLRGAGTGELFF,many,TRBJ2-2,TRBV5-1,-
TGTGCCAGCAGCTGGGGGCGCTCCGGAGGGGAGGCAGATACGCAGTATTTT,CASSWGRSGGEADTQYF,many,TRBJ2-3,TRBV11-2,-
TGTGCCAGCACGATGTCGGGGGGAGCTAACTATGGCTACACCTTC,CASTMSGGANYGYTF,many,TRBJ1-2,TRBV12-3/TRBV12-4,-
TGCGCCAGCAGATTGGGCCAAGGGACTAGGCGCACAGATACGCAGTATTTT,CASRLGQGTRRTDTQYF,many,TRBJ2-3,TRBV5-1,TRBD2
TGTGCCAGCAGCCCGGGGGTGAAGGGAGGGGAGACCCAGTACTTC,CASSPGVKGGETQYF,many,TRBJ2-5,TRBV7-9,TRBD2
TGTGCCAGCGATATCGGGACTAGCGGGAGGGCACGCTCCTACGAGCAGTACTTC,CASDIGTSGRARSYEQYF,many,TRBJ2-7,TRBV19,TRBD2
TGCGCCAGCAGCCTCCTGGAGGGTCAATTGGATACGCAGTATTTT,CASSLLEGQLDTQYF,many,TRBJ2-3,TRBV5-1,-
TGTGCCAGCAGCCCCATCCCCCACTGCTACAATGAGCAGTTCTTC,CASSPIPHCYNEQFF,many,TRBJ2-1,TRBV3-1,-
TGCGCCAGCAGCTTGGGGACACCCGCGGGGGAAGCTTTCTTT,CASSLGTPAGEAFF,many,TRBJ1-1,TRBV5-1,-
TGTGCCAGCAGTTTAGGGGTCGCGGGGAACACCGGGGAGCTGTTTTTT,CASSLGVAGNTGELFF,many,TRBJ2-2,TRBV12-3/TRBV12-4,-
TGTGCCAGCAGTCTAGCGGGGGCCTACGAGCAGTACTTC,CASSLAGAYEQYF,medium-sized,TRBJ2-7,TRBV6-2/TRBV6-3,TRBD2
TGCGCCAGCAGCCAAGATCTGCCCCTGACTAGCGGGAACACCGGGGAGCTGTTTTTT,CASSQDLPLTSGNTGELFF,many,TRBJ2-2,TRBV4-3,TRBD2
TGTGCCAGCAGCCAAGAACTCAGGGTAGCCGAAAAACTGTTTTTT,CASSQELRVAEKLFF,many,TRBJ1-4,TRBV3-1,-
TGTGCCAGCTCACCCGGACTAGCGGGAGTGGGTGGCACAGATACGCAGTATTTT,CASSPGLAGVGGTDTQYF,many,TRBJ2-3,TRBV18,TRBD2
TGTGCCAGCAGTTACTCGACCGGGACTCCGAAAGGGCAGTACTTC,CASSYSTGTPKGQYF,many,TRBJ2-7,TRBV6-5,-
TGTGCCAGCAGGCCAAGAGCGACTAGCGGGACCGGGGAGCTGTTTTTT,CASRPRATSGTGELFF,many,TRBJ2-2,TRBV4-2,TRBD2
TGTGCCAGCAGCTTAGAACAGGTGAACACTGAAGCTTTCTTT,CASSLEQVNTEAFF,many,TRBJ1-1,TRBV7-2,-
TGTGCCAGCAGTCCGGAGGGTTTTGAGCAGTACTTC,CASSPEGFEQYF,many,TRBJ2-7,TRBV12-3/TRBV12-4,-
TGTGCCAGCAGTCCAGACTTTCCCAGCTATGGCTACACCTTC,CASSPDFPSYGYTF,many,TRBJ1-2,TRBV12-3/TRBV12-4,-
TGTGCCAGCAGTTACCCGACTAGAAGGGAGACCCAGTACTTC,CASSYPTRRETQYF,many,TRBJ2-5,TRBV6-2/TRBV6-3,-
TGCGCCAGCAGCTCATCGACAGGGAACACCGGGGAGCTGTTTTTT,CASSSSTGNTGELFF,many,TRBJ2-2,TRBV5-1,-
TGTGCCAGCACCGGATTGGAAAAACTGTTTTTT,CASTGLEKLFF,once,TRBJ1-4,TRBV5-8,-
TGCGCCAGCAGCCCGGACAGAGAGCAGTACTTC,CASSPDREQYF,many,TRBJ2-7,TRBV5-1,-
TGCGCCAGCAGCTTGGGCGCAGGGGACTTCCAAGAGACCCAGTACTTC,CASSLGAGDFQETQYF,many,TRBJ2-5,TRBV5-1,-
TGTGCCAGCAGTGCATCCGGGACAGGGTATGGCGAGCAGTACTTC,CASSASGTGYGEQYF,many,TRBJ2-7,TRBV6-1,TRBD1
TGTGCCAGCTCACCGTCAAGCGGGAGCGGCACCGGGGAGCTGTTTTTT,CASSPSSGSGTGELFF,many,TRBJ2-2,TRBV18,TRBD2
TGTGCCAGCACGGTTACGGCAGCCTACGAGCAGTACTTC,CASTVTAAYEQYF,many,TRBJ2-7,TRBV2,-
TGCAGTGCTAGAAAGCTAGCGGGACAAGTTAGCTCCTACAATGAGCAGTTCTTC,CSARKLAGQVSSYNEQFF,many,TRBJ2-1,TRBV20-1,TRBD2
TGTGCCAGCAGCTCCTATTACGAGCAGTACTTC,CASSSYYEQYF,many,TRBJ2-7,TRBV5-4,-
TGTGCCAGCAGTCCTGCGGGAGTCGAAGATACGCAGTATTTT,CASSPAGVEDTQYF,many,TRBJ2-3,TRBV28,TRBD2
TGTGCCATCAGTGATGGGGGGCCTGAAGCTTTCTTT,CAISDGGPEAFF,many,TRBJ1-1,TRBV10-3,-
TGTGCCAGCAGGGTGGACGGGATAGGGGCAGATACGCAGTATTTT,CASRVDGIGADTQYF,many,TRBJ2-3,TRBV6-5,-
TGTGCCAGCAGGAATAGTGGGCCGGGCGGGGAGCTGTTTTTT,CASRNSGPGGELFF,many,TRBJ2-2,TRBV6-1,-
TGTGCCAGCAGTTCACCCCTTATAGAGCAGTACTTC,CASSSPLIEQYF,many,TRBJ2-7,TRBV6-2/TRBV6-3,-
TGCGCCAGCAGCTTGGGACCAGGGACCAACGAGCAGTACTTC,CASSLGPGTNEQYF,-,TRBJ2-7,TRBV5-1,-
TGTGCCAGCCTTAGCGGGGCCTACAATGAGCAGTTCTTC,CASLSGAYNEQFF,many,TRBJ2-1,TRBV12-3/TRBV12-4,TRBD2
TGTGCCAGCAGCTTAAGGACGGAAAGTTATAATTCACCCCTCCACTTT,CASSLRTESYNSPLHF,many,TRBJ1-6,TRBV9,-
TGTGCCACCAGCATCGCGTCGGACAATGAGCAGTTCTTC,CATSIASDNEQFF,many,TRBJ2-1,TRBV15,-